Listed below are T cell receptor beta chains from one sample, sequenced in a study of CD8 T cells in Susac syndrome. TCRdb independently ran MiXCR on the immunoSEQ multiplex PCR reads; one entry per CDR3 protein. The sample has under 550,000 distinct CDR3 sequences, approximately 85% seen once; the top ten hold more than 0.09%. Sequencing used CD8+ T cells from PBMCs. These receptor sequences come from a human donor with multiple sclerosis. The CDR3 runs from the conserved cysteine through the conserved F or W. Each record gives: CDR3 DNA, CDR3 protein, clone size, J gene, V gene, D gene. The D gene is left open where the match is weak. The size of a clone is reported for some rows only, either as once, few or many, or as a class for expanded clones.

cdr3_nt: TGTGCCAGCAGCCAAGTAGGGGGTGGCTACACCTTC; cdr3_aa: CASSQVGGGYTF; clone_size: -; j_call: TRBJ1-2; v_call: TRBV14; d_call: -
cdr3_nt: TGCGCCAGCAGCTTGGTACCAGGATATGGCTACACCTTC; cdr3_aa: CASSLVPGYGYTF; clone_size: -; j_call: TRBJ1-2; v_call: TRBV5-1; d_call: -
cdr3_nt: TGTGCCAGCAGTTTAACGGCAGCCTATGGCTACACCTTC; cdr3_aa: CASSLTAAYGYTF; clone_size: -; j_call: TRBJ1-2; v_call: TRBV27; d_call: -
cdr3_nt: TGCAGTGCTAGAGGAGGCAGCCTAACAGGCTATGGCTACACCTTC; cdr3_aa: CSARGGSLTGYGYTF; clone_size: -; j_call: TRBJ1-2; v_call: TRBV20-1; d_call: -
cdr3_nt: TGTGCCTCTACAGCTCGGGGGGCCCCATTACTTCAGTACTTC; cdr3_aa: CASTARGAPLLQYF; clone_size: -; j_call: TRBJ2-4; v_call: TRBV30; d_call: -
cdr3_nt: TGCAGCGTTGCTCAGGGGGACACTGAAGCTTTCTTT; cdr3_aa: CSVAQGDTEAFF; clone_size: -; j_call: TRBJ1-1; v_call: TRBV29-1; d_call: TRBD1
cdr3_nt: TGTGCCAGCAGTGACAGGGACCTCCCTGGAAACACCATATATTTT; cdr3_aa: CASSDRDLPGNTIYF; clone_size: -; j_call: TRBJ1-3; v_call: TRBV6-1; d_call: -
cdr3_nt: TGTGCCAGCAGCTTTTCGAACATGAACACTGAAGCTTTCTTT; cdr3_aa: CASSFSNMNTEAFF; clone_size: few; j_call: TRBJ1-1; v_call: TRBV5-6; d_call: -
cdr3_nt: TGTGCCAGTAGTCCGGAAGCGGGAGGGTACAATGAGCAGTTCTTC; cdr3_aa: CASSPEAGGYNEQFF; clone_size: -; j_call: TRBJ2-1; v_call: TRBV19; d_call: TRBD2
cdr3_nt: TGTGCCAGCAGTTCACTAGCGGAAAATGAGCAGTTCTTC; cdr3_aa: CASSSLAENEQFF; clone_size: -; j_call: TRBJ2-1; v_call: TRBV6-5; d_call: TRBD2
cdr3_nt: TGTGCCAGCAGTGAAGTTAACGGGAGGAACACCGGGGAGCTGTTTTTT; cdr3_aa: CASSEVNGRNTGELFF; clone_size: -; j_call: TRBJ2-2; v_call: TRBV2; d_call: -
cdr3_nt: TGTGCCAGCAGCTCATCTCTCGCGGGTTACCGCTATGGCTACACCTTC; cdr3_aa: CASSSSLAGYRYGYTF; clone_size: -; j_call: TRBJ1-2; v_call: TRBV12-3/TRBV12-4; d_call: -
cdr3_nt: TGTGCCAGCAGTCCCGGCGTAGGGGGTTCCTATGGCTACACCTTC; cdr3_aa: CASSPGVGGSYGYTF; clone_size: -; j_call: TRBJ1-2; v_call: TRBV27; d_call: -
cdr3_nt: TGTGCCAGCAAGGCGGCGGGGGTTTATCAGCCCCAGCATTTT; cdr3_aa: CASKAAGVYQPQHF; clone_size: -; j_call: TRBJ1-5; v_call: TRBV27; d_call: -
cdr3_nt: TGTGCCAGCAGGGAAACAGGGACCTATGGCTACACCTTC; cdr3_aa: CASRETGTYGYTF; clone_size: -; j_call: TRBJ1-2; v_call: TRBV2; d_call: -